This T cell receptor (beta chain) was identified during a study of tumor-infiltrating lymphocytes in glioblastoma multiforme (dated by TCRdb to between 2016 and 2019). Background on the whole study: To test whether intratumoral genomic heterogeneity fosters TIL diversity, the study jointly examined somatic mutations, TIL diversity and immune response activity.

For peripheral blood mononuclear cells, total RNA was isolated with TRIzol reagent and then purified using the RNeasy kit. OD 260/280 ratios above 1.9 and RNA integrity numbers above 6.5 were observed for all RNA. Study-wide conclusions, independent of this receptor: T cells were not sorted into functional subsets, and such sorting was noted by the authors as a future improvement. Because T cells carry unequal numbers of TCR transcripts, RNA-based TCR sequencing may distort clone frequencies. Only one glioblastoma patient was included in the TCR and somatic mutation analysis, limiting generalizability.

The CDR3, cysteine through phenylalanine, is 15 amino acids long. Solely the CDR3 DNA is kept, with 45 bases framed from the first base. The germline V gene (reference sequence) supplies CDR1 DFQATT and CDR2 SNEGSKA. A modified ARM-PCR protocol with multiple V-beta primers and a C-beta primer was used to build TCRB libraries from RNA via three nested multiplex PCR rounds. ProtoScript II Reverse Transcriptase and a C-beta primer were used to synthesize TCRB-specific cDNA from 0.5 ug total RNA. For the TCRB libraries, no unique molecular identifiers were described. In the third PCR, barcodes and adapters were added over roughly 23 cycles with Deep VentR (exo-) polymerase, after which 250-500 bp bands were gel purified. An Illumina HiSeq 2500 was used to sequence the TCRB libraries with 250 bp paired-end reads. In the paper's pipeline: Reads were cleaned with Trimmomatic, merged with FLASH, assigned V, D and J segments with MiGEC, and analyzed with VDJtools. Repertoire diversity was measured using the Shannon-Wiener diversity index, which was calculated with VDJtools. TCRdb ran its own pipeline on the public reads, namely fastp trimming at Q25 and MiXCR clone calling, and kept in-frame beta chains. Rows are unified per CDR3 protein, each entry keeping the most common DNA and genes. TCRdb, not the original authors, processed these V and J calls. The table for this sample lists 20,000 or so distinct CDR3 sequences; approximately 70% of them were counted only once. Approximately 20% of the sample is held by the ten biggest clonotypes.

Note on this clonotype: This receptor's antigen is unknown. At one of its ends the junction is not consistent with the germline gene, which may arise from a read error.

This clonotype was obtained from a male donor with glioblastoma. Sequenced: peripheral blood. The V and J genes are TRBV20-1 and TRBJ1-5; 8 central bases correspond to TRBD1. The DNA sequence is TGCAGTGCGGAGTCAGGGGGACAGGAAAATCAGCGCCAGCATTTT. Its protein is CSAESGGQENQRQHF.